This T cell receptor (beta chain) was sequenced during a study of T cells in Graves' hyperthyroidism and ophthalmopathy. TCR beta CDR3 region amplification was performed from RNA transcripts. TCR CDR3 underwent first-round RT-PCR with the HTBI primer set. In TCRdb, the multiplex PCR reads were re-called with MiXCR into one record per CDR3 protein. The profile shows around 600,000 distinct CDR3 sequences, about 45% of them singletons. This clonotype has a count of ten or more. The CDR3 contains 14 residues. The V gene's germline CDR1 is LGHDT and CDR2 YNNKEL (reference sequence). After removal of 6 bases from V and 2 bases from J, the junction contained 6 bases not matched to a gene.

The chain is built from TRBV3-1 and TRBJ2-7; 8 bases are a match to TRBD2. Sequencing was performed on peripheral blood or thyroid tissue (not recorded which). The receptor was derived from an adult man with Graves' disease, either hyperthyroidism or ophthalmopathy (not recorded which). The DNA of the CDR3 is TGTGCCAGCAGTTACTCGGGAGGGGCCTACGAGCAGTACTTC. The encoded protein is CASSYSGGAYEQYF.